These 15 T cell receptor beta chains were sequenced from one sample in a study of T cells in Graves' hyperthyroidism and ophthalmopathy. Template material for amplifying TCR beta CDR3 regions consisted of RNA transcripts. When the TCR CDR3 underwent first-round RT-PCR, the HTBI primer set was used. TCRdb processed the multiplex PCR reads anew with MiXCR; each CDR3 protein has one entry. The sample has about 530,000 distinct CDR3 sequences, roughly 18% seen once; the top ten hold 17%. The sequenced sample was blood. The receptors were gathered from a woman between 18 and 29 years old with Graves' ophthalmopathy.

This clonotype was detected many times. The chain's CDR3 is CASSNPDGIANTGELFF. Here the CDR3 DNA reads TGTGCCAGCAGTAACCCGGACGGAATCGCGAACACCGGGGAGCTGTTTTTT. The chain combines TRBV28 with TRBJ2-2, with no clear D. The CDR3 sequence is 17 residues long. V lost 5 bases and J lost 0, with 16 bases in between. The V gene's germline CDR1 is MDHEN and CDR2 SYDVKM.

This clonotype was picked up a small number of times. The V call is TRBV9, the J call TRBJ1-2, with TRBD1 matching over 10 bases. Trimming took 4 bases from V and 0 from J; bases not matched to a gene: 6. CDR3 length: 16 amino acids. Germline V gives CDR1 SGDLS, CDR2 YYNGEE. CDR3 protein: CASSRGQGSTNYGYTF. DNA of the CDR3: TGTGCCAGCAGCCGGGGACAGGGGTCTACTAACTATGGCTACACCTTC.

This clonotype was seen at least ten times. The chain carries TRBV27 and TRBJ1-5; 10 nucleotides align to TRBD1. Germline V CDR1 and CDR2: MNHEY, SMNVEV (reference sequence). CDR3 length: 17 residues. After removal of 5 bases from V and 2 bases from J, the junction contained 9 bases not matched to a gene. CDR3 bases: TGTGCCAGCAGTCCTCGGGACAGGGGATGGGGCAATCAGCCCCAGCATTTT. It encodes CASSPRDRGWGNQPQHF.

V usage is TRBV7-3 and J usage is TRBJ2-2; TRBD2 agrees at 7 bases. J lost 6 bases, V lost 5 bases, and 12 bases had no gene match. The germline CDR1 and CDR2 sequences are SGHTA and FQGTGA. The CDR3 totals 16 residues. CDR3 bases: TGTGCCAGCAGCACAAGACTAGCTCCGGGGCCCGGGGAGCTGTTTTTT. This codes for CASSTRLAPGPGELFF.

In its sample, this clonotype was seen many times. The V gene is TRBV29-1, the J gene TRBJ2-3; 8 bases are a match to TRBD2. Germline V lookup: CDR1 SQVTM, CDR2 ANQGSEA. This CDR3 is built from 15 residues. V was clipped by 2 bases and J by 4 bases; unmatched bases: 8. DNA of the CDR3: TGCAGCGTTGAAACCCCAGCGGGAGTGGCAGATACGCAGTATTTT. Encoded protein: CSVETPAGVADTQYF.

V usage is TRBV30 and J usage is TRBJ2-7; no firm D call. The germline CDR1 and CDR2 sequences are GTSNPN and SVGIG (reference sequence). The CDR3 runs 14 residues. V lost 0 bases to trimming and J lost 0 bases, with 9 bases between them. This CDR3 reads CAWSVRGLSYEQYF. As DNA, the CDR3 is TGTGCCTGGAGTGTACGCGGCCTCTCCTACGAGCAGTACTTC.

This clonotype was recorded many times. The rearrangement joins TRBV18 to TRBJ1-5, with 9 positions matching TRBD1. The junction had 7 bases not matched to a gene; V was cut back by 6 bases and J by 4 bases. This CDR3 contains 15 residues. Germline CDR1 reads KGHSH; CDR2 reads LQKENI. As DNA, the CDR3 is TGTGCCAGCTCTGCCGGGACAGGGACTAATCAGCCCCAGCATTTT. Translation: CASSAGTGTNQPQHF.

The rearrangement uses TRBV2 and TRBJ2-2, with D perhaps matching TRBD1 (6 bases). This CDR3 is 14 amino acids long. Between the trimmed V and J ends, which lost 7 bases and 6 bases, there was a span of 15 bases. The V gene's germline CDR1 is SNHLY and CDR2 FYNNEI. CDR3 in amino acids: CASKVGAEPGELFF. DNA for the CDR3: TGTGCCAGCAAGGTGGGGGCCGAACCCGGGGAGCTGTTTTTT.

In regard to this clonotype: A much larger clone lies a single base off, so this may be a read error. The rearrangement links TRBV27 to TRBJ2-1, with 8 bases that match TRBD1. Germline values: CDR1 MNHEY, CDR2 SMNVEV (reference sequence). Germline trimming cut 5 bases from V and 10 bases from J; bases unmatched to any gene: 10. The CDR3 length is 14 residues. This chain's CDR3 is CASSMDREYHEQFF. The CDR3 coding sequence is TGTGCCAGCAGTATGGACAGGGAGTATCACGAGCAGTTCTTC.

In this sample, this clonotype turned up many times. V is TRBV30 and J is TRBJ2-2, with D unresolved. The CDR3 runs to 15 residues. Trimming removed 2 bases from V and 4 bases from J, with 14 bases in between. Per germline, CDR1 GTSNPN and CDR2 SVGIG (reference sequence). DNA for the CDR3: TGTGCCTGGAGTCTCCCGGGTTCGGGCACCGGGGAGCTGTTTTTT. This sequence encodes CAWSLPGSGTGELFF.

This clonotype was seen a handful of times. The chain is built from TRBV29-1 and TRBJ1-4; D call uncertain. Trimming removed 6 bases at V and 5 bases at J, with 25 bases between. There are 17 residues in the CDR3. CDR1 is SQVTM, CDR2 ANQGSEA, per germline. The CDR3 protein is CSVEGGPAEPLNEKLFF. The CDR3 DNA reads TGCAGCGTCGAGGGAGGTCCCGCCGAACCGCTCAATGAAAAACTGTTTTTT.

This clonotype was picked up many times. The chain is built from TRBV18 and TRBJ1-1; D call uncertain. The CDR3 runs 14 residues. Trimming left V 4 bases short and J 2 bases short, with 11 bases between. Germline V gene data show CDR1 as KGHSH and CDR2 as LQKENI. CDR3: CASSLIAANTEAFF. CDR3 nucleotide sequence: TGTGCCAGCTCACTCATTGCAGCAAACACTGAAGCTTTCTTT.

This clonotype has ten or more counts. CDR3 amino acids: CSVVTGGTTGELFF. The CDR3 region has the DNA TGCAGCGTTGTGACAGGGGGTACCACCGGGGAGCTGTTTTTT. The J gene is TRBJ2-2, the V gene TRBV29-1, with 9 bases lining up with TRBD1. Germline values: CDR1 SQVTM, CDR2 ANQGSEA. V gave up 4 bases and J gave up 4 bases; unmatched junction bases: 4. The CDR3 is 14 amino acids.

This clonotype was counted many times. The V call is TRBV20-1, the J call TRBJ2-7; D might be TRBD1 (5 bases). Trimming left V 3 bases short and J 2 bases short, with 8 bases between. The CDR3 spans 12 residues. Germline V gene sequence: CDR1 DFQATT, CDR2 SNEGSKA (reference sequence). CDR3 DNA: TGCAGTGCTAGGGACATGACCTACGAGCAGTACTTC. Its protein is CSARDMTYEQYF.

Ten or more counts support this clonotype. The chain links TRBV20-1 to TRBJ2-3; D may be TRBD2 (5 bases). The CDR3 length is 16 residues. CDR1 DFQATT and CDR2 SNEGSKA come from the germline V gene (reference sequence). Trimming removed 5 bases from V and 0 bases from J, with 18 bases in between. This CDR3 is CSASGADLSSTDTQYF. CDR3 DNA: TGCAGTGCTTCCGGAGCGGATCTATCTAGCACAGATACGCAGTATTTT.